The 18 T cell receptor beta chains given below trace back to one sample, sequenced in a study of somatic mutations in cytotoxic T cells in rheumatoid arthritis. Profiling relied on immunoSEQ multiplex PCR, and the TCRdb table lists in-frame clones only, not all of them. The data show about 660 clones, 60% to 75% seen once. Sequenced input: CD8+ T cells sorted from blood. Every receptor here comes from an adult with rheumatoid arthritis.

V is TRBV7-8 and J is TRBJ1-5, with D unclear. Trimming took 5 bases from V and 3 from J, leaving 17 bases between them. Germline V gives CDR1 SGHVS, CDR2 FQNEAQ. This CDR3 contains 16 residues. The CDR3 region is CASSPFGQDLNQPQHF. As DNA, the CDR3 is TGTGCCAGCAGCCCTTTCGGTCAAGATCTCAATCAGCCCCAGCATTTT.

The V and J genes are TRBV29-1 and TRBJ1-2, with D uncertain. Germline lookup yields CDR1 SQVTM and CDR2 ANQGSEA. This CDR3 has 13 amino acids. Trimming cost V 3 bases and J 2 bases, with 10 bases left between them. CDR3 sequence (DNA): TGCAGCGTTGATGAGGCGGGAAACTATGGCTACACCTTC. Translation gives CSVDEAGNYGYTF.

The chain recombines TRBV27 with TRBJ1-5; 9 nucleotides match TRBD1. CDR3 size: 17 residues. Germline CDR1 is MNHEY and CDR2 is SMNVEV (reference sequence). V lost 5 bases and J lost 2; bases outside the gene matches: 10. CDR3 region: CASSPAGWTGGNQPQHF. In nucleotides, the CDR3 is TGTGCCAGCAGTCCGGCCGGTTGGACAGGGGGCAATCAGCCCCAGCATTTT.

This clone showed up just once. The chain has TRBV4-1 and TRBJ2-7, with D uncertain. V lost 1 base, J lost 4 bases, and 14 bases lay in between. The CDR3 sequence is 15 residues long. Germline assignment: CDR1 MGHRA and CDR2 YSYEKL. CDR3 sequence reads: CASSQVSTAQYEQYF. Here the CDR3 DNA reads TGCGCCAGCAGCCAAGTATCGACGGCCCAATACGAGCAGTACTTC.

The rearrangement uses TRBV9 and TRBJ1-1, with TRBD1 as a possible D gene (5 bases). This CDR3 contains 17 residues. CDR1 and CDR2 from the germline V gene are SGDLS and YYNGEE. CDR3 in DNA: TGTGCAGCAGCACCCGTTGGGGGTAGGTCGGGGAACACTGAAGCTTTCTTT. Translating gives CAAAPVGGRSGNTEAFF.

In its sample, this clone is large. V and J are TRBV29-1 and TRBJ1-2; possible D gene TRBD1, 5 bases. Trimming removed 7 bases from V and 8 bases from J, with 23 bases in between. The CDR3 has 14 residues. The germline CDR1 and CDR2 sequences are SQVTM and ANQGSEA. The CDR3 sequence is CSAGSFGTDDGYTF. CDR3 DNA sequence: TGCAGCGCTGGGAGTTTCGGGACGGACGACGGCTACACCTTC.

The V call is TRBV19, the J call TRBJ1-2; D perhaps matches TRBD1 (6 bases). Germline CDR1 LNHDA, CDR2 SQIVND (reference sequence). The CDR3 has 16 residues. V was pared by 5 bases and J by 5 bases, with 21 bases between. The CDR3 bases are TGTGCCAGTAGTCCTAGCGGGGGCACCCGGAGGTATGGCTACACCTTC. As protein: CASSPSGGTRRYGYTF.

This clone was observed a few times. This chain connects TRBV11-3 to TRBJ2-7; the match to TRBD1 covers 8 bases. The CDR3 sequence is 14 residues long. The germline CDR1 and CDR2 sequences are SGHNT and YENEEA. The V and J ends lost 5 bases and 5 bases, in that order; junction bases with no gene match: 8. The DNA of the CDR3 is TGTGCCAGCAGCCTGCGGACAGGGAGCGACGAGCAGTACTTC. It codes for CASSLRTGSDEQYF.

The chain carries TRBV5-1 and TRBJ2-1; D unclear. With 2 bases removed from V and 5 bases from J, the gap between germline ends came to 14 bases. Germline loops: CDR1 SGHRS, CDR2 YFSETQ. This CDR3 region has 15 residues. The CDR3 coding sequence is TGCGCCAGCAGCTTAACACACCCTGGGGACAATGAGCAGTTCTTC. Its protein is CASSLTHPGDNEQFF.

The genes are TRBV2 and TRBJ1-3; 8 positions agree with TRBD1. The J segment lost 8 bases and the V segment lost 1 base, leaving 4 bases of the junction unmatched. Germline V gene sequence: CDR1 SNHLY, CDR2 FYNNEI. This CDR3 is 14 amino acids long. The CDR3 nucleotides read TGTGCCAGCAGTGAAGGGACAGGGTGGGACACCATATATTTT. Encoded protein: CASSEGTGWDTIYF.

Written as DNA, the CDR3 is TGCGCCAGCAACGAGGAGGGAGGGAGTGACTATGGCTACACCTTC. Translated, it gives CASNEEGGSDYGYTF. V usage is TRBV5-1 and J usage is TRBJ1-2; the D is unclear. Germline lookup yields CDR1 SGHRS and CDR2 YFSETQ. V lost 6 bases and J lost 3, with 18 bases in between. The CDR3 runs 15 residues.

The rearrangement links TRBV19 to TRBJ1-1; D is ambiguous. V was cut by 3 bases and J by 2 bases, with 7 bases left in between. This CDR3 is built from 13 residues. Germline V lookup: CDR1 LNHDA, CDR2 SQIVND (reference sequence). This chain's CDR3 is CASSMGINTEAFF. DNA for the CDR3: TGTGCCAGTAGTATGGGGATCAACACTGAAGCTTTCTTT.

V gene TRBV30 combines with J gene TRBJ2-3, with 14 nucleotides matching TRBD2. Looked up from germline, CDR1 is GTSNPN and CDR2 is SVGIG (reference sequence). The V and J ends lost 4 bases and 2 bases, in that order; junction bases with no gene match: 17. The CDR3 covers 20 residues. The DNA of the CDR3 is TGTGCCTGGATTCCTCGGACTAGCGGGGGGCCGCCACCATTCACAGATACGCAGTATTTT. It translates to CAWIPRTSGGPPPFTDTQYF. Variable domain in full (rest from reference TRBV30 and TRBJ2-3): SQTIHQWPATLVQPVGSPLSLECTVEGTSNPNLYWYRQAAGRGLQLLFYSVGIGQISSEVPQNLSASRPQDRQFILSSKKLLLSDSGFYLCAWIPRTSGGPPPFTDTQYFGPGTRLTVL.

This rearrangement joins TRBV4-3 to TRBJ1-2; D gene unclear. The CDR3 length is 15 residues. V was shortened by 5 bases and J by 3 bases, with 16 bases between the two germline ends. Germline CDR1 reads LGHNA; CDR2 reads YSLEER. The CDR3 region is CASSKTSVSDYGYTF. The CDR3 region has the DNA TGCGCCAGCAGCAAGACAAGCGTCTCTGACTATGGCTACACCTTC.

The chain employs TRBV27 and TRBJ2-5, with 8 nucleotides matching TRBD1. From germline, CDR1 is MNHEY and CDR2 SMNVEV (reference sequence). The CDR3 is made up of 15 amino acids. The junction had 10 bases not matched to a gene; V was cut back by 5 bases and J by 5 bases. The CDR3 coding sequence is TGTGCCAGCAGTGTATGGGCGGACAGGGAGGAGACCCAGTACTTC. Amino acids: CASSVWADREETQYF.

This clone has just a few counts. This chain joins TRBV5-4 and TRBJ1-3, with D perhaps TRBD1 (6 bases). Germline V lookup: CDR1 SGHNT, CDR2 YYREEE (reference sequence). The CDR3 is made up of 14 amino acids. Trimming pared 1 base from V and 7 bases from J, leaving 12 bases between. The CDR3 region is CASSLWGPGNTIYF. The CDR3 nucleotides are TGTGCCAGCAGCTTGTGGGGGCCCGGCAACACCATATATTTT.

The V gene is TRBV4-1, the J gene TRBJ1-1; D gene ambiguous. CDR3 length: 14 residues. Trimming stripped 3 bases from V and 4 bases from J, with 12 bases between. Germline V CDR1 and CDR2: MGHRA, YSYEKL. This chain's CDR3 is CASSQLMGGTEAFF. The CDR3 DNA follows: TGCGCCAGCAGCCAGTTGATGGGTGGCACTGAAGCTTTCTTT.

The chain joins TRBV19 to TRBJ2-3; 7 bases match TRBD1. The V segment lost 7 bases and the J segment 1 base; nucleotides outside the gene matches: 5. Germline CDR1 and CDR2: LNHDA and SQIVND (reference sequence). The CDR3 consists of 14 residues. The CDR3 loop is CASTSGQGTDTQYF. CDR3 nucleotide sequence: TGTGCCAGTACCTCCGGACAGGGCACAGATACGCAGTATTTT.